This record covers a single T cell receptor (beta chain). The source of the sample is a study of blood T cell repertoires in COVID-19. V was shortened by 0 bases and J by 4 bases, with 16 bases between the two germline ends. CDR3 length equals 16 residues. The germline V gene has CDR1 MGHRA and CDR2 YSYEKL. Sequencing was performed with immunoSEQ multiplex PCR; in TCRdb, only in-frame clones are kept and a portion is missing. Among around 60,000 clones listed, about three quarters were seen once. This receptor was identified in a man aged 25 to 40 with COVID-19, enrolled during active disease. This chain uses TRBV4-1 with TRBJ2-7, with a tentative D call TRBD1 (6 bases). The specimen was peripheral blood. This chain's CDR3 is CASSQDSQGPYYEQYF. The CDR3 DNA reads TGCGCCAGCAGCCAAGATTCCCAGGGGCCATATTACGAGCAGTACTTC.